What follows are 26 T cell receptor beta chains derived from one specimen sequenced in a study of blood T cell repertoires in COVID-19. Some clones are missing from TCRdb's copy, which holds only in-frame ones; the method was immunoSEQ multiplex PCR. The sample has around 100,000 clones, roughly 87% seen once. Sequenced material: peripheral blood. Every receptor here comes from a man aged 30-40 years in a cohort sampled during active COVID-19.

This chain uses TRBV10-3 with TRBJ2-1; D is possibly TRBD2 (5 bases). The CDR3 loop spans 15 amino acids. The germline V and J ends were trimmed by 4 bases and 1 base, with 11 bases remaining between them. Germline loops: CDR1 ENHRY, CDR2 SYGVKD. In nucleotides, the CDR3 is TGTGCCATCAGTGGTCGGGGTGCGTCCTACAATGAGCAGTTCTTC. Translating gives CAISGRGASYNEQFF.

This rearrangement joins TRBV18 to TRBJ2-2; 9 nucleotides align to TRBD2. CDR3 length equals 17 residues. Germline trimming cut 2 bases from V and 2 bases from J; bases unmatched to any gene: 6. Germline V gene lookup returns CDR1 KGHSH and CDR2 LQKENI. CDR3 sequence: CASSPSSGALNTGELFF. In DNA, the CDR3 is TGTGCCAGCTCACCATCTAGCGGGGCGCTAAACACCGGGGAGCTGTTTTTT. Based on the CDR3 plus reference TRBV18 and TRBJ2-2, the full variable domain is NAGVMQNPRHLVRRRGQEARLRCSPMKGHSHVYWYRQLPEEGLKFMVYLQKENIIDESGMPKERFSAEFPKEGPSILRIQQVVRGDSAAYFCASSPSSGALNTGELFFGEGSRLTVL.

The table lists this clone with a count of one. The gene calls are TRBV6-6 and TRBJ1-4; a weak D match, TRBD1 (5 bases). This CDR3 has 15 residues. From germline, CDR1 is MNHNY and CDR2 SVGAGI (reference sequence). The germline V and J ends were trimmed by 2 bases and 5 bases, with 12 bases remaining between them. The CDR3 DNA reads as TGTGCCAGCAGTTACCCCAGGGTAATGAATGAAAAACTGTTTTTT. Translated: CASSYPRVMNEKLFF.

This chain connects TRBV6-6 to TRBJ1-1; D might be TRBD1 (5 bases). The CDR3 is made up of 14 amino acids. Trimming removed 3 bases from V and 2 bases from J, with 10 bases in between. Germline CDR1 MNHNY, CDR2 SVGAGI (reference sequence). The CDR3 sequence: CASSYGHPNTEAFF. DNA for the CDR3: TGTGCCAGCAGTTATGGACACCCAAACACTGAAGCTTTCTTT.

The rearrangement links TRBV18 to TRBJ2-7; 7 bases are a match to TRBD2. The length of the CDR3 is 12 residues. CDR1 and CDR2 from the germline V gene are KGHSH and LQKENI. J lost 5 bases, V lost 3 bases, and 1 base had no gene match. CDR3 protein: CASSPRGDEQYF. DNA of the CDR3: TGTGCCAGCTCACCTCGGGGGGACGAGCAGTACTTC. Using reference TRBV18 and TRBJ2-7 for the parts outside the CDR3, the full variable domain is NAGVMQNPRHLVRRRGQEARLRCSPMKGHSHVYWYRQLPEEGLKFMVYLQKENIIDESGMPKERFSAEFPKEGPSILRIQQVVRGDSAAYFCASSPRGDEQYFGPGTRLTVT.

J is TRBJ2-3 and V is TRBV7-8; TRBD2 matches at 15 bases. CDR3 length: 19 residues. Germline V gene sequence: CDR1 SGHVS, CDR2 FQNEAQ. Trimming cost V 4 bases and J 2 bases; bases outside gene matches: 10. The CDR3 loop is CASSWKGTSGGQTTDTQYF. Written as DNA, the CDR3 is TGTGCCAGCAGCTGGAAAGGGACTAGCGGGGGGCAAACCACAGATACGCAGTATTTT. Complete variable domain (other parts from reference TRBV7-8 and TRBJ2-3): GAGVSQSPRYKVAKRGQDVALRCDPISGHVSLFWYQQALGQGPEFLTYFQNEAQLDKSGLPSDRFFAERPEGSVSTLKIQRTQQEDSAVYLCASSWKGTSGGQTTDTQYFGPGTRLTVL.

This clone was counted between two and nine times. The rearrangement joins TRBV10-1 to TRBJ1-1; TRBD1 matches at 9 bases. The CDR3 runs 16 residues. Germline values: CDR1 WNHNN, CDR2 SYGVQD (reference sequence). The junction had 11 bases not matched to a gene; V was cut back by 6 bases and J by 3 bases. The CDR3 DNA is TGCGCCAGCAGCCCCGGACAGGGGCAGGGGGACACTGAAGCTTTCTTT. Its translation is CASSPGQGQGDTEAFF.

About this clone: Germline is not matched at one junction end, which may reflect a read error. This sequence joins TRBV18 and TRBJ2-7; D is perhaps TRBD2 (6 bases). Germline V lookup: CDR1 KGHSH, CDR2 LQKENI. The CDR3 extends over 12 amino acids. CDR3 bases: TGTGCCAGCTCACCGGCTGGCCTCGGGAGAGACTTC. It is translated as CASSPAGLGRDF.

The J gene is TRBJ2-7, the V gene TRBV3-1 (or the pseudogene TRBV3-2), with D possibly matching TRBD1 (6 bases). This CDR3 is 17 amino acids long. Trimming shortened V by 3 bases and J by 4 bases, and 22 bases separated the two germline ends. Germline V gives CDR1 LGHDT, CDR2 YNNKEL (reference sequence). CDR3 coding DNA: TGTGCCAGCAGCCATCCGGTCCCACAGGGATTGGCATACGAGCAGTACTTC. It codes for CASSHPVPQGLAYEQYF.

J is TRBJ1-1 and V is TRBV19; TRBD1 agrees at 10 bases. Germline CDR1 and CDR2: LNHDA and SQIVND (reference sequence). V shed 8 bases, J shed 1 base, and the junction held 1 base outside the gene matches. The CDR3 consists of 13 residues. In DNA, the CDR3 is TGTGCCAGTCGACAGGGGGCGAACACTGAAGCTTTCTTT. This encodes CASRQGANTEAFF.

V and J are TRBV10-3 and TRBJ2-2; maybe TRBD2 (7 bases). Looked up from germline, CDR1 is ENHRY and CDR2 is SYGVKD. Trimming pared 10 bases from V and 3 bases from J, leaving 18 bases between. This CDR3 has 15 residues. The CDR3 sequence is CATRGGGWDTGELFF. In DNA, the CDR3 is TGTGCCACCCGAGGGGGGGGCTGGGACACCGGGGAGCTGTTTTTT.

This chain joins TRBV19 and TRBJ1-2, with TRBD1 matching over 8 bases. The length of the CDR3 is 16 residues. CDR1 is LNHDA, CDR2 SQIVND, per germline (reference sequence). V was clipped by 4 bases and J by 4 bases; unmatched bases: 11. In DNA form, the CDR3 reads TGTGCCAGTAGTAAAGCCGGGACAGGATCTCCCTATGGCTACACCTTC. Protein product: CASSKAGTGSPYGYTF. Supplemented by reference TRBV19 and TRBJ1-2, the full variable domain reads DGGITQSPKYLFRKEGQNVTLSCEQNLNHDAMYWYRQDPGQGLRLIYYSQIVNDFQKGDIAEGYSVSREKKESFPLTVTSAQKNPTAFYLCASSKAGTGSPYGYTFGSGTRLTVV.

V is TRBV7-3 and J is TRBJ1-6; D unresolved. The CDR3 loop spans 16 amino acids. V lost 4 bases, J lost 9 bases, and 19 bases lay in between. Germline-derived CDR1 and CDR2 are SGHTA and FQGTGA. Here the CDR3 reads CASSSLTYPMGSPLHF. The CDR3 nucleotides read TGTGCCAGCAGCTCTTTGACATACCCGATGGGTTCACCCCTCCACTTT.

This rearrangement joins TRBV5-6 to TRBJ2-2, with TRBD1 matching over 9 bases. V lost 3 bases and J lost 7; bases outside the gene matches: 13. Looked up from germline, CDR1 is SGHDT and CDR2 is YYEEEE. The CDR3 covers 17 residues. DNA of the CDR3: TGTGCCAGCAGCTCATCACTCCGGGACAGGGATGTCGGGGAGCTGTTTTTT. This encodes CASSSSLRDRDVGELFF.

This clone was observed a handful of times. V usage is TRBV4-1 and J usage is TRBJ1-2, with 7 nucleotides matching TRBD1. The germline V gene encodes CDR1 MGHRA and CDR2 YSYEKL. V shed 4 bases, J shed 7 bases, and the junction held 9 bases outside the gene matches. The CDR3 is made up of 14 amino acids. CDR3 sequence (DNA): TGCGCCAGCAGCCGAGACCAGGGGGGATCTGGCTACACCTTC. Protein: CASSRDQGGSGYTF.

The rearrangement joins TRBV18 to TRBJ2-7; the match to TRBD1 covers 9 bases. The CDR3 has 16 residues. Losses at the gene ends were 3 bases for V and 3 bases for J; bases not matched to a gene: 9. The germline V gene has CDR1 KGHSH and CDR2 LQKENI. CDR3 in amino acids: CASSPPVTGGLYEQYF. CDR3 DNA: TGTGCCAGCTCACCCCCGGTGACAGGGGGGCTCTACGAGCAGTACTTC.

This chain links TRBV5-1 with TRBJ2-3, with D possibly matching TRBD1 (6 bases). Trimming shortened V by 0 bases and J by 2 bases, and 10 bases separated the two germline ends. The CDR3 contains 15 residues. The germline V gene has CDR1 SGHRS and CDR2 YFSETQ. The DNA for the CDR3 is TGCGCCAGCAGCTTGGACAGGGCTGACACAGATACGCAGTATTTT. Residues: CASSLDRADTDTQYF.

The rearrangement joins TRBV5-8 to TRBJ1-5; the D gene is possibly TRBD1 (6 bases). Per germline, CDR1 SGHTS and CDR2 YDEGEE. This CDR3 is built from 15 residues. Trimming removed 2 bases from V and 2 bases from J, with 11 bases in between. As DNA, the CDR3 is TGTGCCAGCAGCTTTAGGACAGCGGGCAATCAGCCCCAGCATTTT. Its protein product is CASSFRTAGNQPQHF. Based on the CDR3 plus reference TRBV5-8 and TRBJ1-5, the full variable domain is EAGVTQSPTHLIKTRGQQATLRCSPISGHTSVYWYQQALGLGLQFLLWYDEGEERNRGNFPPRFSGRQFPNYSSELNVNALELEDSALYLCASSFRTAGNQPQHFGDGTRLSIL.

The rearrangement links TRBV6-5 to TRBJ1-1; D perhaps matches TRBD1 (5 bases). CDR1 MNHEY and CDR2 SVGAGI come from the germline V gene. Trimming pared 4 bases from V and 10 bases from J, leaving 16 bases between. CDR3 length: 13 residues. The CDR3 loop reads CASSSVMSGGAFF. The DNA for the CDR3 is TGTGCCAGCAGTTCGGTTATGAGCGGGGGAGCTTTCTTT.

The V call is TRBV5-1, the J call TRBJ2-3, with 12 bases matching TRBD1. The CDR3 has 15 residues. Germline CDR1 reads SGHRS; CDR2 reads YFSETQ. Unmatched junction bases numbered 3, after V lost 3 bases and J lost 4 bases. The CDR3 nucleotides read TGCGCCAGCAGCTCGGGGACAGGGGGCGCAGATACGCAGTATTTT. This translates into CASSSGTGGADTQYF.

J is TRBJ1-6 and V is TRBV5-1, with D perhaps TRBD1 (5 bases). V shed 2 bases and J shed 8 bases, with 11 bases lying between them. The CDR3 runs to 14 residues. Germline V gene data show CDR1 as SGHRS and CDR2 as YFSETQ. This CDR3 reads CASSFQGQDSPLHF. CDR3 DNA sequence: TGCGCCAGCAGCTTCCAAGGACAAGATTCACCCCTCCACTTT.

This CDR3 reads CAISPTSGGKTGELFF. The CDR3 bases are TGTGCCATCAGCCCGACTAGCGGGGGTAAAACCGGGGAGCTGTTTTTT. The rearrangement joins TRBV10-3 to TRBJ2-2; 12 nucleotides match TRBD2. This CDR3 is 16 amino acids long. J lost 5 bases, V lost 6 bases, and 7 bases had no gene match. Looked up from germline, CDR1 is ENHRY and CDR2 is SYGVKD.

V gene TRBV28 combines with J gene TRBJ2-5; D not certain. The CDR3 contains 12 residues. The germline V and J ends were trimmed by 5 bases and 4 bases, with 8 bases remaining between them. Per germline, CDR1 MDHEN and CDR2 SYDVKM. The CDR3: CASSVTGETQYF. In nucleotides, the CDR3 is TGTGCCAGCAGTGTTACTGGAGAGACCCAGTACTTC.

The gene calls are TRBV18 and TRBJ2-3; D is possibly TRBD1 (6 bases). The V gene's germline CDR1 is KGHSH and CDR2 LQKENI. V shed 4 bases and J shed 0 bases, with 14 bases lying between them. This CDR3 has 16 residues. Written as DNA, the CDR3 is TGTGCCAGCTCACGGGGGCAGCCGACTAGCACAGATACGCAGTATTTT. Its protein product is CASSRGQPTSTDTQYF.

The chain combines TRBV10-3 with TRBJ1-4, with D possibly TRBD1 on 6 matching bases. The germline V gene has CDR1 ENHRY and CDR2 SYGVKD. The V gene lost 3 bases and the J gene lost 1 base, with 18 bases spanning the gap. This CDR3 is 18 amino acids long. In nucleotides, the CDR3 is TGTGCCATCAGTGACCCAACGGGAAGGGGGAGAACTAATGAAAAACTGTTTTTT. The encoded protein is CAISDPTGRGRTNEKLFF.

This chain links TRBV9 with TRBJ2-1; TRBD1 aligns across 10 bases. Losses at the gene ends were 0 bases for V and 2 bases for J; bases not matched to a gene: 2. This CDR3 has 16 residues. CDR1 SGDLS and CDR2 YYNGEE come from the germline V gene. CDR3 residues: CASSVVGTGAYNEQFF. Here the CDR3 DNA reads TGTGCCAGCAGCGTAGTTGGGACAGGGGCCTACAATGAGCAGTTCTTC.